This note documents a single T cell receptor beta chain sequence. Its target is unknown. Original processing notes: Per-sample TCR counts ranged from about 23,224 to 750,000, median roughly 87,000. TCRdb recomputed calls from the RACE reads with MiXCR, one row per CDR3 protein. TCRdb's processing, not the authors', yielded these V and J calls. The repertoire holds under 300,000 distinct CDR3 sequences, with approximately 8.6% as singletons. Time point described: pre-sensitization, week 0. Treatment here: therapeutic diphenylcyclopropenone sensitization with weekly scalp DPC. Blood, whole and unfractionated, served as the source for total RNA extraction. The data stem from a study of human T cells and chemical hapten exposure. In the study overall: Weekly diphenylcyclopropenone doses were given to patients' scalps across the roughly 25-week study.

Overall study findings and caveats: TCRs above 1 in 1000 frequency stayed constant with DPC sensitization.

The V and J ends lost 0 bases and 7 bases respectively, with 6 bases between them. CDR3 size: 12 residues. Germline V CDR1 and CDR2: SGHAT, FQNNGV. The chain has TRBV11-2 and TRBJ1-1, with no clear D. The source material was whole blood, sampled in connection with sensitization to the hapten diphenylcyclopropenone (DPC). The clonotype originates from a woman aged 40 to 49 with alopecia areata. Some clones in this sample may be carry-over from other donors' samples. The CDR3 coding sequence is TGTGCCAGCAGCTTAGATACAAATGAAGCTTTCTTT. As protein: CASSLDTNEAFF.